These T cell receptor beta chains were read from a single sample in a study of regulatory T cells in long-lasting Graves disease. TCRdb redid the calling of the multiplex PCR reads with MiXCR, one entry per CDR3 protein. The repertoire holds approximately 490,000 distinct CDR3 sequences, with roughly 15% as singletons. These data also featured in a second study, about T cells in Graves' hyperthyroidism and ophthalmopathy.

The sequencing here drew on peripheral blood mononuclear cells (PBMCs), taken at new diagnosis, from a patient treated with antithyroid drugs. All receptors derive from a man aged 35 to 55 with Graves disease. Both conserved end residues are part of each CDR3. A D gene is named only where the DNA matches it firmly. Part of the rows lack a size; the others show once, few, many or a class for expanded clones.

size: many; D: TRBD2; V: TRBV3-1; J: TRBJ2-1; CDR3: CASSQGGLAGSSYNEQFF; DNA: TGTGCCAGCAGCCAAGGGGGACTAGCGGGAAGCTCCTACAATGAGCAGTTCTTC
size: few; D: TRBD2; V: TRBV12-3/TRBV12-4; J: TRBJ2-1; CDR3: CASTSFGSGRFVDEQFF; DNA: TGTGCCAGCACCTCTTTTGGTAGCGGGAGATTTGTCGATGAGCAGTTCTTC
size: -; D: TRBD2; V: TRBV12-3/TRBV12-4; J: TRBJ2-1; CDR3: CASSLSSGVTYNEQFF; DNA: TGTGCCAGCAGTCTGTCTAGCGGGGTAACCTACAATGAGCAGTTCTTC
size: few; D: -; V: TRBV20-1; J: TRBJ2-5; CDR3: CSAREGSGWETQYF; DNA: TGCAGTGCTAGAGAAGGCAGCGGTTGGGAGACCCAGTACTTC
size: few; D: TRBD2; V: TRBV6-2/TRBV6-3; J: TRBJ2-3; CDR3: CASSTIAGGRGTDTQYF; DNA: TGTGCCAGCAGTACAATAGCGGGAGGGCGGGGGACAGATACGCAGTATTTT
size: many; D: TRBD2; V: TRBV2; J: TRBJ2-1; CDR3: CASRDLAGVQNEQFF; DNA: TGTGCCAGCAGGGACCTAGCGGGGGTACAGAATGAGCAGTTCTTC
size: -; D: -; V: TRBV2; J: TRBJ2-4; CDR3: CASSDQREGGKNIQYF; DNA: TGTGCCAGCAGTGACCAGCGAGAAGGTGGCAAAAACATTCAGTACTTC
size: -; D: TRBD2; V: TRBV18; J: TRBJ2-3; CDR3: CASSPPIAGPKDTQCF; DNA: TGTGCCAGCTCACCACCCATAGCGGGGCCGAAAGATACGCAGTGTTTT
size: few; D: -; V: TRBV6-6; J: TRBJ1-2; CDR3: CASSYSIGGRSDGYTF; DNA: TGTGCCAGCAGTTACTCGATCGGGGGCCGCTCAGATGGCTACACCTTC
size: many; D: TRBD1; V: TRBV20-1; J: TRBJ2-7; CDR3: CSAYGFRGRREQYF; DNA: TGCAGTGCTTACGGGTTCAGGGGGCGGCGCGAGCAGTACTTC
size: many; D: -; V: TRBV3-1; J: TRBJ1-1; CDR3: CASSPTGWTEAFF; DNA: TGTGCCAGCAGCCCCACAGGGTGGACTGAAGCTTTCTTT
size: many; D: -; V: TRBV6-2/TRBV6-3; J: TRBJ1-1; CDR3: CAISPFEGTEAFF; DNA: TGTGCCATTTCCCCGTTTGAGGGCACTGAAGCTTTCTTT
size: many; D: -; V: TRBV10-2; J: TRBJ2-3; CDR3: CASRSTDTQYF; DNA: TGTGCCAGCAGGAGCACAGATACGCAGTATTTT
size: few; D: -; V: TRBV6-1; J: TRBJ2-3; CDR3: CASSANTDTQYF; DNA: TGTGCCAGCAGTGCGAACACTGATACGCAGTATTTT
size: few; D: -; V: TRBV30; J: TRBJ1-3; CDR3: CAWCDSGNTIYF; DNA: TGTGCCTGGTGTGACTCTGGAAACACCATATATTTT
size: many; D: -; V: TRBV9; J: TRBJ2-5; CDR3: CASSSPGTQYF; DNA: TGTGCCAGCAGTTCTCCCGGGACCCAGTACTTC
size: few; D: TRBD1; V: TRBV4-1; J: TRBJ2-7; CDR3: CASSPGDRGYEQYF; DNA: TGCGCCAGCAGCCCCGGCGACAGGGGCTACGAGCAGTACTTC
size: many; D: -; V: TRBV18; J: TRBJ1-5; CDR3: CASSPTEVNQPQHF; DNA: TGTGCCAGCTCACCAACGGAAGTAAATCAGCCCCAGCATTTT
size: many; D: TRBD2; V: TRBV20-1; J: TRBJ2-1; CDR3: CSARDTDGRRYNEQFF; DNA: TGCAGTGCTAGAGATACGGACGGGAGGCGGTACAATGAGCAGTTCTTC
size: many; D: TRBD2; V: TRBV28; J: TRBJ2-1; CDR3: CASSLEAEGLAGRNEQFF; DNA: TGTGCCAGCAGTTTAGAGGCCGAGGGACTAGCGGGAAGGAATGAGCAGTTCTTC
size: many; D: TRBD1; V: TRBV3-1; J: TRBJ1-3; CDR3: CASSQESRPGQGGSGNTIYF; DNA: TGTGCCAGCAGCCAAGAGTCCCGACCGGGACAGGGAGGCTCTGGAAACACCATATATTTT
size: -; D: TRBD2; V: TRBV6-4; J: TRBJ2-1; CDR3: CASSESTGLGGEQFF; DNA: TGCGCCAGCAGTGAGTCGACGGGACTAGGAGGTGAGCAGTTCTTC
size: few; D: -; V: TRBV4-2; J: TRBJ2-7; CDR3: CASSLRGASYEQYF; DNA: TGTGCCAGCAGCCTTAGGGGGGCCTCCTACGAGCAGTACTTC
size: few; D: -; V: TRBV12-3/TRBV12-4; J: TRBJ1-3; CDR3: CASSTNSGNTIYF; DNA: TGTGCCAGCAGTACCAACTCTGGAAACACCATATATTTT
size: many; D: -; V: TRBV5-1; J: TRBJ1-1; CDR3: CASSLVVGGNTEAFF; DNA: TGCGCCAGCAGCTTGGTCGTGGGGGGGAACACTGAAGCTTTCTTT
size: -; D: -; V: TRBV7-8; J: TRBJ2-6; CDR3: CASSLAPGAAGANVLTF; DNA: TGTGCCAGCAGCTTAGCACCGGGAGCTGCTGGGGCCAACGTCCTGACTTTC
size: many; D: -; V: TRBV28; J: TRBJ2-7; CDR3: CASSLNPSYEQYF; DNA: TGTGCCAGCAGTTTAAACCCCTCCTACGAGCAGTACTTC
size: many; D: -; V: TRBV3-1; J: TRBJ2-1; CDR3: CASSQERGIHNNEQFF; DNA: TGTGCCAGCAGCCAAGAGAGGGGGATACATAACAATGAGCAGTTCTTC
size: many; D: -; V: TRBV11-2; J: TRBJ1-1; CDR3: CASSFARVIPEAFF; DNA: TGTGCCAGCAGCTTTGCCAGGGTGATACCTGAAGCTTTCTTT
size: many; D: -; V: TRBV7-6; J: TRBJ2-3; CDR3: CASSSRGGDTQYF; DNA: TGTGCCAGCAGCTCCCGAGGAGGAGATACGCAGTATTTT
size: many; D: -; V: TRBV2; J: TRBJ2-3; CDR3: CASSEGATDTQYF; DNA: TGTGCCAGCAGTGAAGGGGCGACAGATACGCAGTATTTT
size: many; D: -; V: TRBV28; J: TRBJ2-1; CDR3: CASSLIIGDNPIF; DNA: TGTGCCAGCAGTCTGATAATAGGGGATAACCCAATCTTC
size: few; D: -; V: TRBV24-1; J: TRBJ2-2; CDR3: CATSDPGRFELFF; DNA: TGTGCCACCAGTGATCCGGGACGGTTTGAGCTGTTTTTT
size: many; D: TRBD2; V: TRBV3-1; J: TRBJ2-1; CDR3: CASSHAGGANEQFF; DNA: TGTGCCAGCAGTCATGCGGGAGGGGCCAATGAGCAGTTCTTC
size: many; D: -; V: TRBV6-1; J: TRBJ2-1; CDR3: CASSGTTRSRNEQFF; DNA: TGTGCCAGCAGTGGTACTACGCGGTCCCGCAATGAGCAGTTCTTC
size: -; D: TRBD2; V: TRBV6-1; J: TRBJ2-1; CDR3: CASTPGTSGSPLAYNEQFF; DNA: TGTGCCAGCACTCCAGGGACTAGCGGGAGCCCCCTCGCTTACAATGAGCAGTTCTTC
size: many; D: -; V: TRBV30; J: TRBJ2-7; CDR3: CAWKRTEGNYEQYF; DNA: TGTGCCTGGAAGCGGACGGAAGGAAACTACGAGCAGTACTTC
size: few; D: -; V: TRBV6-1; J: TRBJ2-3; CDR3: CASSEAHGFTDTQYF; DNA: TGTGCCAGCAGTGAAGCTCACGGTTTCACAGATACGCAGTATTTT
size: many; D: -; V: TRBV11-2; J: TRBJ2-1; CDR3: CASSSSRGPYNEQFF; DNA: TGTGCCAGCAGCTCTAGTAGGGGACCTTACAATGAGCAGTTCTTC
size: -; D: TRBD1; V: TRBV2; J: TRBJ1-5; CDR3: CARGTGGSRNQPQHF; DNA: TGTGCCAGAGGGACAGGGGGCTCTCGCAATCAGCCCCAGCATTTT
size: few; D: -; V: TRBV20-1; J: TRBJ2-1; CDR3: CSAAKGIEQFF; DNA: TGCAGTGCTGCTAAGGGGATTGAGCAGTTCTTC
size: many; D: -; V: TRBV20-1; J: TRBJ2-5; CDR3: CSAPLLRIQETQYF; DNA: TGCAGTGCTCCGCTCCTCAGGATCCAAGAGACCCAGTACTTC
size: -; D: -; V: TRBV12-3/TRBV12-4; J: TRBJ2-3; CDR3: CASSPFMGRVSTDTQYF; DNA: TGTGCCAGCAGCCCCTTTATGGGAAGGGTAAGCACAGATACGCAGTATTTT
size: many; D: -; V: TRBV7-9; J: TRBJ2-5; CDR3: CASSLGTGTLRFLETQYF; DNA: TGTGCCAGCAGCCTGGGGACCGGGACCCTACGCTTTTTAGAGACCCAGTACTTC
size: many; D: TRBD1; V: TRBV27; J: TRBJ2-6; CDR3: CASSPRTGVGANVLTF; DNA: TGTGCCAGCAGTCCGAGGACAGGGGTCGGGGCCAACGTCCTGACTTTC
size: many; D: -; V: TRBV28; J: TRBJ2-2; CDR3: CAIRRPRRDTGELFF; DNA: TGTGCCATCAGACGACCGCGCCGGGACACCGGGGAGCTGTTTTTT
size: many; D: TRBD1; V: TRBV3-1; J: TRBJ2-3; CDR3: CASRQGLSPDTQYF; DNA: TGTGCCAGCCGACAGGGTTTATCCCCAGATACGCAGTATTTT
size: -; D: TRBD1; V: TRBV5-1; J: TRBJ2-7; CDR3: CASSAGQGGEQYF; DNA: TGCGCCAGCAGCGCGGGACAGGGGGGCGAGCAGTACTTC
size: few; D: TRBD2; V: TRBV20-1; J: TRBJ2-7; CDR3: CSATGTSDEQYF; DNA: TGCAGTGCCACCGGGACTAGCGATGAGCAGTACTTC
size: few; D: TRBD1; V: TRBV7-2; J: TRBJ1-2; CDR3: CASSHLGRDRVNGYTF; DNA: TGTGCCAGCAGCCATCTGGGTCGCGACAGGGTAAACGGCTACACCTTC
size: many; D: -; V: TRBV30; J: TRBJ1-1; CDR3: CAWSLPSGSNTEAFF; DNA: TGTGCCTGGAGTCTCCCCTCGGGTTCGAACACTGAAGCTTTCTTT
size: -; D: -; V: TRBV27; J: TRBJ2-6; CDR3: CASSFPLGSGANVLTF; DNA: TGTGCCAGCAGTTTTCCTCTTGGTTCTGGGGCCAACGTCCTGACTTTC
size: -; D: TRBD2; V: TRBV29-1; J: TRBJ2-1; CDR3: CSVDVGTSGYNEQFF; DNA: TGCAGCGTTGATGTAGGGACTAGCGGCTACAATGAGCAGTTCTTC